This T cell receptor beta chain came from a study of tumor-infiltrating lymphocytes in primary liver carcinoma. A word on this clonotype: A junction boundary mismatches the germline segment, possibly from a read error.

This CDR3 has 18 amino acids. Germline assignment: CDR1 SGHAT and CDR2 FQNNGV. In addition to blood RNA drawn from unsorted whole blood, germline DNA was extracted. Production of TCR beta cDNA used around 500 ng total RNA together with a constant-region primer. Slightly modified ARM-PCR, run as three nested multiplex PCR rounds, produced the TCR beta libraries. TRBV1-TRBV30 forward primers paired with a C-beta reverse primer drove the first two PCR rounds, roughly 9 cycles each. A single record per CDR3 protein comes from TCRdb applying MiXCR to the multiplex PCR reads. This table holds approximately 320,000 distinct CDR3 sequences, more than 55% found once.

The rearrangement links TRBV11-2 to TRBJ2-1; D possibly matches TRBD1 or TRBD2 (7 bases each). Material: peripheral blood. The receptor's source is a woman in her thirties with primary liver carcinoma and hepatitis B virus infection. CDR3 amino acids: CASSSLKGASGDYDEQFF. In nucleotides, the CDR3 is TGTGCCAGCAGCTCACTCAAGGGGGCTAGCGGCGACTACGATGAGCAGTTCTTC.